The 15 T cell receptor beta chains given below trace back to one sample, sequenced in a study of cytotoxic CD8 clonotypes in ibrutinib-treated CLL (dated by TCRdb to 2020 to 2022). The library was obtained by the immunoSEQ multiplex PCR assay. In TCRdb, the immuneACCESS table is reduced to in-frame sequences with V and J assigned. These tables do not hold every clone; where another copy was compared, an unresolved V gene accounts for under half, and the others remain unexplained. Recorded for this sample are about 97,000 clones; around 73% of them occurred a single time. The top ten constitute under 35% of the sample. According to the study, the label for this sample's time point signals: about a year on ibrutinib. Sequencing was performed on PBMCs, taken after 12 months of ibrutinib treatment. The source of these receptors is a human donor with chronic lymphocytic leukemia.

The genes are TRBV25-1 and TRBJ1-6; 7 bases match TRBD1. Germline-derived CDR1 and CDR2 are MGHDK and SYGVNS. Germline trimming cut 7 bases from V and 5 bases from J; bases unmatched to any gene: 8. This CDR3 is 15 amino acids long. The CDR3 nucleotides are TGTGCCAGCACTAACAGGGGTGACAATAATTCACCCCTCCACTTT. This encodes CASTNRGDNNSPLHF.

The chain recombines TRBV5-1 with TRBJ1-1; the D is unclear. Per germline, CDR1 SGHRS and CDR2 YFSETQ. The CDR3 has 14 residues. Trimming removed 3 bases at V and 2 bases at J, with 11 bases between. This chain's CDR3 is CASSSGLSNTEAFF. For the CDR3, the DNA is TGCGCCAGCAGCTCAGGTTTATCTAACACTGAAGCTTTCTTT.

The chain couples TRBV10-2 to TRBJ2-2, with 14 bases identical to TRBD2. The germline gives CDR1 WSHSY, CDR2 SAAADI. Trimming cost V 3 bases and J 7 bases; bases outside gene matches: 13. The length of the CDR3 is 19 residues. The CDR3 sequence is CASSELPPGLAGVDGELFF. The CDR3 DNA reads TGCGCCAGCAGTGAACTACCCCCGGGACTAGCGGGGGTAGACGGGGAGCTGTTTTTT.

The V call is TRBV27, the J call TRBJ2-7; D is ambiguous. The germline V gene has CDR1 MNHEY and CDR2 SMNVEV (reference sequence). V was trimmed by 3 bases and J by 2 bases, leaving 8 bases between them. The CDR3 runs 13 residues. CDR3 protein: CASSFGQAYEQYF. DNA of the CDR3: TGTGCCAGCAGTTTTGGTCAGGCCTACGAGCAGTACTTC.

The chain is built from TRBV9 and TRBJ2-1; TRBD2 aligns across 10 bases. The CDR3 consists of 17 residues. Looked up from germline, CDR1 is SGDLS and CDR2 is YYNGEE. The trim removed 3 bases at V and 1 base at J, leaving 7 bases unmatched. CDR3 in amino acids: CASSAGLAATSYNEQFF. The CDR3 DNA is TGTGCCAGCAGCGCCGGACTAGCGGCTACTTCCTACAATGAGCAGTTCTTC.

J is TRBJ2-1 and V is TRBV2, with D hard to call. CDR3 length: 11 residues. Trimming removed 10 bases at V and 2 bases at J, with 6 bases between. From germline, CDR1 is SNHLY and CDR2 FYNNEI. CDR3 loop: CATSPYNEQFF. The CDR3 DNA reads TGTGCCACTTCCCCCTACAATGAGCAGTTCTTC.

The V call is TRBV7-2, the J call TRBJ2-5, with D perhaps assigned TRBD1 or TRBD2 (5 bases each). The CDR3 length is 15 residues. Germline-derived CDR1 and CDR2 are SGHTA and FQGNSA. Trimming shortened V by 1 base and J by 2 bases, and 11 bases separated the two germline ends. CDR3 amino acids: CASSLEGRAQETQYF. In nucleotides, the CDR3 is TGTGCCAGCAGCTTAGAGGGGCGGGCTCAAGAGACCCAGTACTTC.

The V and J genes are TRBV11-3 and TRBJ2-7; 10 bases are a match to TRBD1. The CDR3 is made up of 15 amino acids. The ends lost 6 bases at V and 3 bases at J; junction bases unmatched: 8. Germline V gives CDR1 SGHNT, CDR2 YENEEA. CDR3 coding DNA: TGTGCCAGCAGGACTCAGGGGACAGGGGACTACGAGCAGTACTTC. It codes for CASRTQGTGDYEQYF.

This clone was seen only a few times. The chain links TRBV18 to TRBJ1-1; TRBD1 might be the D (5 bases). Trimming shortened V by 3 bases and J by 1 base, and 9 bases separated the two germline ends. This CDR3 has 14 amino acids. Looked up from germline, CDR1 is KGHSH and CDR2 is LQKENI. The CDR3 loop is CASSPLGANTEAFF. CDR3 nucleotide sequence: TGTGCCAGCTCACCCCTAGGGGCGAACACTGAAGCTTTCTTT. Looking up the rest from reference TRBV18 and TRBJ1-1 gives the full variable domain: NAGVMQNPRHLVRRRGQEARLRCSPMKGHSHVYWYRQLPEEGLKFMVYLQKENIIDESGMPKERFSAEFPKEGPSILRIQQVVRGDSAAYFCASSPLGANTEAFFGQGTRLTVV.

This chain's CDR3 is CASNGIDRLSTEAFF. CDR3 nucleotide sequence: TGTGCCAGTAACGGGATTGACAGGCTATCCACTGAAGCTTTCTTT. The rearrangement links TRBV19 to TRBJ1-1; weak D call: TRBD1 (6 bases). Trimming removed 7 bases from V and 4 bases from J, with 19 bases in between. Germline CDR1 LNHDA, CDR2 SQIVND (reference sequence). The CDR3 loop spans 15 amino acids.

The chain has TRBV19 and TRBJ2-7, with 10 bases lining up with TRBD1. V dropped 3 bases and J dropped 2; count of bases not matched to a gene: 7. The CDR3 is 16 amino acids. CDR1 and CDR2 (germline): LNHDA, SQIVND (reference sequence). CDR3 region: CASSIEGQGPTYEQYF. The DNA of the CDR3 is TGTGCCAGTAGTATCGAGGGACAGGGGCCAACCTACGAGCAGTACTTC.

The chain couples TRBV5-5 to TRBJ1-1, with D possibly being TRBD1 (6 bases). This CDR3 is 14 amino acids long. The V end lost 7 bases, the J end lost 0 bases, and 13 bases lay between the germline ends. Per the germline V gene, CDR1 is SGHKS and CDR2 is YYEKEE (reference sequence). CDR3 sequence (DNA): TGTGCCAGCTCCCAGGGGAACATGAACACTGAAGCTTTCTTT. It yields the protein CASSQGNMNTEAFF.

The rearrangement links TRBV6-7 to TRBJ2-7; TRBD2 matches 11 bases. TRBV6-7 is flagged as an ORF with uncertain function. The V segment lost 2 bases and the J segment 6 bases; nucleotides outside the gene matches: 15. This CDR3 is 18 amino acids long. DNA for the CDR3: TGTGCCAGCAGTTACCACTGGCTAGCGGGGGGCCGGGCACCCGAGCAGTACTTC. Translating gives CASSYHWLAGGRAPEQYF.

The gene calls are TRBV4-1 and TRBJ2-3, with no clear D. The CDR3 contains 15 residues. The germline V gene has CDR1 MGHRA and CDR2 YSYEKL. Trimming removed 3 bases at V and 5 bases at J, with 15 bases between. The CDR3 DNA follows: TGCGCCAGCAGCCACGATATGGGGTTTCGAGATACGCAGTATTTT. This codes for CASSHDMGFRDTQYF.

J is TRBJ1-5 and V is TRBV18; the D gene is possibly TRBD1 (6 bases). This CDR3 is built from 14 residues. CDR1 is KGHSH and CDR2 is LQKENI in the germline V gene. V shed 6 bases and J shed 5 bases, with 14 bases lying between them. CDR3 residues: CASSGGQEYQPQHF. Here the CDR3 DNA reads TGTGCCAGCTCGGGGGGCCAGGAATATCAGCCCCAGCATTTT.